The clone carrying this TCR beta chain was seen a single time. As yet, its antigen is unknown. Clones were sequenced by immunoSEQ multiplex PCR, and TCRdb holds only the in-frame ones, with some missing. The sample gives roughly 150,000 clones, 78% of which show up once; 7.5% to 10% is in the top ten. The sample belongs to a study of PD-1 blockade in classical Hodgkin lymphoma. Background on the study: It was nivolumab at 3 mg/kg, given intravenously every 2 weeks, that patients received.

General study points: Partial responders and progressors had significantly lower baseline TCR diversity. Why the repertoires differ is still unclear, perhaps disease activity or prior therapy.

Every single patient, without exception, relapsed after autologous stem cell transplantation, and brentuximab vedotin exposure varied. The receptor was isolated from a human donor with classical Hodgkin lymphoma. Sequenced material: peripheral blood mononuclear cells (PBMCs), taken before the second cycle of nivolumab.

The CDR3 loop reads CASSPTWDRSEAFF. The CDR3 DNA follows: TGTGCCAGCTCACCAACCTGGGACAGATCTGAAGCTTTCTTT. This sequence joins TRBV18 and TRBJ1-1, with TRBD1 matching 7 bases. Germline CDR1 is KGHSH and CDR2 is LQKENI. The CDR3 covers 14 residues. Unmatched junction bases numbered 6, after V lost 2 bases and J lost 6 bases.